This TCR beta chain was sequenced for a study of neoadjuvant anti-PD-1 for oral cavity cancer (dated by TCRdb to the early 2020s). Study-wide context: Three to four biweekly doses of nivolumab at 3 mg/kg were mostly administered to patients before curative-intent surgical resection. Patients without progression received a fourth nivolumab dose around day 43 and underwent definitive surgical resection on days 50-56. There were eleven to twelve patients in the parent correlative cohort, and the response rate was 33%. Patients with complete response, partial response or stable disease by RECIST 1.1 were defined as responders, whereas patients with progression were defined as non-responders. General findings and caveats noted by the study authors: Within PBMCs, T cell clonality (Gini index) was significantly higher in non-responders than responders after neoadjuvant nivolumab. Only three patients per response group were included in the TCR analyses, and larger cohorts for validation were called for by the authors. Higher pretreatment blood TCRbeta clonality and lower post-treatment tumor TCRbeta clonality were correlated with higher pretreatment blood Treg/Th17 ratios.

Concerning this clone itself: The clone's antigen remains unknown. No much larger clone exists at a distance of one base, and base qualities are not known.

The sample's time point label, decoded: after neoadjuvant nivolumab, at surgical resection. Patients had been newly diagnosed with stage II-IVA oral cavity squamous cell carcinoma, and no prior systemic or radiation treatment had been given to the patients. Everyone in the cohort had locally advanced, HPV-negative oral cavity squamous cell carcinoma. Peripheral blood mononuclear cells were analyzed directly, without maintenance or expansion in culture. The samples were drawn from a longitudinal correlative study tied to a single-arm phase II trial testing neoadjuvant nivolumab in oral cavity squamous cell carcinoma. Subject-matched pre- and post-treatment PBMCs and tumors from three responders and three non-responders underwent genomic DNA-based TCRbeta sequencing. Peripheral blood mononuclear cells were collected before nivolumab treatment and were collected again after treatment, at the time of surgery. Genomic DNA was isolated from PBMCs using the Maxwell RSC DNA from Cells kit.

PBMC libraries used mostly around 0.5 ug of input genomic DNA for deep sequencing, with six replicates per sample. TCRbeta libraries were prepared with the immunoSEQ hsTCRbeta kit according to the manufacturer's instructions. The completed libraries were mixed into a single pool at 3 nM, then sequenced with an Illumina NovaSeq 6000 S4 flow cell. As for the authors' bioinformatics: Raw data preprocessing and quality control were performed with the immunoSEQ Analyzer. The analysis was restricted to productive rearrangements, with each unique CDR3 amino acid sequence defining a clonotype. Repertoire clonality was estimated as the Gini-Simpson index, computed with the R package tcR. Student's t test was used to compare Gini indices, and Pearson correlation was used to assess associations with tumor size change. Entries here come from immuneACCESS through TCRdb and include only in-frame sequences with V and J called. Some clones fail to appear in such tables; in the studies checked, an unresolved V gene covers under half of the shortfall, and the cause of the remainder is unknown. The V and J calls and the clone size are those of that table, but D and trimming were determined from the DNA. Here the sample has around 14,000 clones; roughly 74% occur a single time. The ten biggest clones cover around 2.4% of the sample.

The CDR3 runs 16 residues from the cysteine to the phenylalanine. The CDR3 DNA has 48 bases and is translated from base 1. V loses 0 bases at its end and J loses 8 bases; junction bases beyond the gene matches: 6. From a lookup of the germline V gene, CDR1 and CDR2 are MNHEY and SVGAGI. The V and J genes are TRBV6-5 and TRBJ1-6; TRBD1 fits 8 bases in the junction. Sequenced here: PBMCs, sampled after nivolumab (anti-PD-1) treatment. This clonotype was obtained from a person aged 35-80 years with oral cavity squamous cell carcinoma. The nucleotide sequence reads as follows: TGTGCCAGCAGTTACTCGATGTCAGGGGGCTATTCACCCCTCCACTTT. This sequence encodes CASSYSMSGGYSPLHF.